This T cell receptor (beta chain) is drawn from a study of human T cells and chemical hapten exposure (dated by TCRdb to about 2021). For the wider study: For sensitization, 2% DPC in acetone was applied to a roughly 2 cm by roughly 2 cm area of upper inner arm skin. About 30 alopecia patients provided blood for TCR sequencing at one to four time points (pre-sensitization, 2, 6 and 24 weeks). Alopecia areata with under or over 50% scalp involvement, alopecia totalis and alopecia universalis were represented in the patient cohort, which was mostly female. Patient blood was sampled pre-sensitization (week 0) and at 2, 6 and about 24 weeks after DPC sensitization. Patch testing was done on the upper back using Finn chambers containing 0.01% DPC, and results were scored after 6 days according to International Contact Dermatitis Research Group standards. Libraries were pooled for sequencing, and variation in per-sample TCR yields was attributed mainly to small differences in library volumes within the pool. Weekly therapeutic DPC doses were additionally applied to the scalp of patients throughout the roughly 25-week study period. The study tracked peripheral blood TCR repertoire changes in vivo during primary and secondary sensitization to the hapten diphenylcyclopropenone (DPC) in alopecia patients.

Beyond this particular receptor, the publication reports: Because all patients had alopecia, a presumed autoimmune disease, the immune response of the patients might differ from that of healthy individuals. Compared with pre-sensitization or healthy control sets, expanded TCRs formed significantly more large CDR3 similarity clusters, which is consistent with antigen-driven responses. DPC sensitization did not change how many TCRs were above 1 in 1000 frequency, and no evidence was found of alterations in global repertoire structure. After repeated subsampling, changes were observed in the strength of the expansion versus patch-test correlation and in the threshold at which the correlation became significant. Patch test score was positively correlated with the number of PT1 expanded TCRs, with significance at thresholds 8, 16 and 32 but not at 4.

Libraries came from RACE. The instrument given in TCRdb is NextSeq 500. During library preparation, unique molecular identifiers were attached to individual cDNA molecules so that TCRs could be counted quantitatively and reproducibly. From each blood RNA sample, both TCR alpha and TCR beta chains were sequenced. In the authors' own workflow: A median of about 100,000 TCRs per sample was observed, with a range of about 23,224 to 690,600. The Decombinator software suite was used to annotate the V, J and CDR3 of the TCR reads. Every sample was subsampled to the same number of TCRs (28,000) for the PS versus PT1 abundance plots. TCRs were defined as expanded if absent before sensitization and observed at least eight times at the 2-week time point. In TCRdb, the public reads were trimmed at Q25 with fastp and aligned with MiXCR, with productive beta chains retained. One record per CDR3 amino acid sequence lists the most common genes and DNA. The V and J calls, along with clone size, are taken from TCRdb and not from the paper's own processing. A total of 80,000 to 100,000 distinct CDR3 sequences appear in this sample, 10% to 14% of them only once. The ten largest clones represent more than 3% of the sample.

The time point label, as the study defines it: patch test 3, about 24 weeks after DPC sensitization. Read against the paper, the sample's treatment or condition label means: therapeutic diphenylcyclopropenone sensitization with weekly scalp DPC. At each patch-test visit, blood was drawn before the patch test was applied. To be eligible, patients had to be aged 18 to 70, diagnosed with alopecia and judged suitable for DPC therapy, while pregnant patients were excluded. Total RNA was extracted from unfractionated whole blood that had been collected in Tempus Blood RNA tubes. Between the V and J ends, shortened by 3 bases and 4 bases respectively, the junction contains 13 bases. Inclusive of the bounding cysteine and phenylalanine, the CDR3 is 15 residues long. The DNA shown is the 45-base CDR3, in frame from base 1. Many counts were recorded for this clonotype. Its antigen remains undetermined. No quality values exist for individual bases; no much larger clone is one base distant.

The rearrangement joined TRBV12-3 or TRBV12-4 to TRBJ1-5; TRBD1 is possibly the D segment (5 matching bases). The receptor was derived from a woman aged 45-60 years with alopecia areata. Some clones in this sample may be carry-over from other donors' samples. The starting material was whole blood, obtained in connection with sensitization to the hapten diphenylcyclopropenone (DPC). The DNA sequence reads TGTGCCAGCAGTTTGAGCAGGGAGAAGAATCAGCCCCAGCATTTT. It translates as CASSLSREKNQPQHF.